These T cell receptor beta chains were read from a single sample in a study of blood T cell repertoires in COVID-19. Sequencing used immunoSEQ multiplex PCR; TCRdb keeps in-frame clones, though not all of them. Of 150,000 to 200,000 clones listed, over 70% were seen once; the top ten hold approximately 15%. Sequences were obtained from PBMCs or T cells enriched from blood (not recorded which). The receptors were gathered from a man aged 60-69 years who had been exposed to COVID-19. CDR3s include the opening cysteine and the closing phenylalanine or tryptophan. The D gene is left open where the match is weak. Part of the rows lack a size; the others show once, few, many or a class for expanded clones.

D gene: TRBD1
clone size: few
V gene: TRBV28
J gene: TRBJ1-6
CDR3 DNA: TGTGGGACAGGGGGCGGAAATAATTCACCCCTCCACTTT
CDR3 protein: CGTGGGNNSPLHF

D gene: -
clone size: -
V gene: TRBV30
J gene: TRBJ2-1
CDR3 DNA: TGTGCCTGGAGTGGGTACAGGGAGTCCTACAATGAGCAGTTCTTC
CDR3 protein: CAWSGYRESYNEQFF

D gene: TRBD1
clone size: -
V gene: TRBV10-3
J gene: TRBJ1-2
CDR3 DNA: TGTGCCATCAGGACGGACAGGGCCCATGGCTACACCTTC
CDR3 protein: CAIRTDRAHGYTF

D gene: -
clone size: -
V gene: TRBV9
J gene: TRBJ2-7
CDR3 DNA: TGTGCCAGCAGCGTAGTTCCCGAGGGCCCCTACGAGCAGTACTTC
CDR3 protein: CASSVVPEGPYEQYF

D gene: TRBD2
clone size: -
V gene: TRBV6-5
J gene: TRBJ2-3
CDR3 DNA: TGTGCCAGCGGACCGGGGGGGAAGGCGGCAGATACGCAGTATTTT
CDR3 protein: CASGPGGKAADTQYF

D gene: -
clone size: -
V gene: TRBV4-1
J gene: TRBJ2-3
CDR3 DNA: TGCGCCAGCAGCCAAGTAGGGGGAAGGAGGAATTTT
CDR3 protein: CASSQVGGRRNF

D gene: TRBD1
clone size: -
V gene: TRBV7-3
J gene: TRBJ1-1
CDR3 DNA: TGTGCCAGCAGCCCGACGGGACAGGCGAACACTGAAGCTTTCTTT
CDR3 protein: CASSPTGQANTEAFF

D gene: -
clone size: -
V gene: TRBV19
J gene: TRBJ2-1
CDR3 DNA: TGTGCCAGTAGTAGGACTGAGCACTACAATGAGCAGTTCTTC
CDR3 protein: CASSRTEHYNEQFF

D gene: TRBD2
clone size: -
V gene: TRBV30
J gene: TRBJ2-3
CDR3 DNA: TGTGCCTGGAGTGTAGGTAGCGGGAGTAGAGGCACAGATACGCAGTATTTT
CDR3 protein: CAWSVGSGSRGTDTQYF

D gene: TRBD2
clone size: -
V gene: TRBV30
J gene: TRBJ2-3
CDR3 DNA: TGTGCCTGGAAGTACGGCGGGAGAACAGATACGCAGTATTTT
CDR3 protein: CAWKYGGRTDTQYF

D gene: -
clone size: -
V gene: TRBV2
J gene: TRBJ2-3
CDR3 DNA: TGTGCCAGCAGTGGCGGCGGGGCGGGGTGGGCAGATACGCAGTATTTT
CDR3 protein: CASSGGGAGWADTQYF

D gene: -
clone size: -
V gene: TRBV5-6
J gene: TRBJ1-2
CDR3 DNA: TGTGCCAGCAGCCCCGGGACAACTCTCGGGCACTATGGCTACACCTTC
CDR3 protein: CASSPGTTLGHYGYTF

D gene: TRBD1
clone size: few
V gene: TRBV30
J gene: TRBJ1-2
CDR3 DNA: TGTGCCTGGTCGGGACAGGGAGCTAACTATGGCTACACCTTC
CDR3 protein: CAWSGQGANYGYTF

D gene: -
clone size: -
V gene: TRBV18
J gene: TRBJ1-3
CDR3 DNA: TGTGCCAGCTCACCAGGGGGGTCCTCTGGAAACACCATATATTTT
CDR3 protein: CASSPGGSSGNTIYF

D gene: -
clone size: -
V gene: TRBV6-2/TRBV6-3
J gene: TRBJ1-5
CDR3 DNA: TGTGCCAGCAGTTCCGAAAGGGGAGGAAGCAATCAGCCCCAGCATTTT
CDR3 protein: CASSSERGGSNQPQHF

D gene: TRBD1
clone size: -
V gene: TRBV19
J gene: TRBJ1-4
CDR3 DNA: TGTGCCAGTAGTATGGACAGGGGTATCGAAAAACTGTTTTTT
CDR3 protein: CASSMDRGIEKLFF

D gene: TRBD2
clone size: -
V gene: TRBV5-8
J gene: TRBJ2-5
CDR3 DNA: TGTGCCAGCAGCCGTCGGACTAGCGGGAGGGGTCGGGAGACCCAGTACTTC
CDR3 protein: CASSRRTSGRGRETQYF

D gene: -
clone size: -
V gene: TRBV9
J gene: TRBJ1-1
CDR3 DNA: TGTGCCAGCAGCGTAGGTAGCTTAGGGAACACTGAAGCTTTCTTT
CDR3 protein: CASSVGSLGNTEAFF

D gene: TRBD1
clone size: few
V gene: TRBV7-2
J gene: TRBJ1-1
CDR3 DNA: TGTGCCAGCAGCTACGACGGACCAGGGGGAAAAAGAGAAGCTTTCTTT
CDR3 protein: CASSYDGPGGKREAFF

D gene: -
clone size: -
V gene: TRBV30
J gene: TRBJ2-1
CDR3 DNA: TGTGCCTGGAGTGTATTTTCCCAAGCCACCCCAAATGAGCAGTTCTTC
CDR3 protein: CAWSVFSQATPNEQFF

D gene: TRBD1
clone size: -
V gene: TRBV27
J gene: TRBJ2-7
CDR3 DNA: TGTGCCAGCAGAAATCCCTGGGACAGGGGCGGTGAGCAGTACTTC
CDR3 protein: CASRNPWDRGGEQYF

D gene: -
clone size: -
V gene: TRBV25-1
J gene: TRBJ2-2
CDR3 DNA: TGTGCCAGCAGTGTAACAGGGATCACCGGGGAGCTGTTTTTT
CDR3 protein: CASSVTGITGELFF

D gene: TRBD1
clone size: -
V gene: TRBV28
J gene: TRBJ2-5
CDR3 DNA: TGTGCCAGCAGTCGATCCTTACAGGGGGCAGGAGAGACCCAGTACTTC
CDR3 protein: CASSRSLQGAGETQYF

D gene: TRBD1
clone size: -
V gene: TRBV19
J gene: TRBJ2-3
CDR3 DNA: TGTGCCAGTAGTATAAGACAGGGGGGAACAGATACGCAGTATTTT
CDR3 protein: CASSIRQGGTDTQYF

D gene: -
clone size: once
V gene: TRBV14
J gene: TRBJ1-5
CDR3 DNA: TGTGCCAGCAGCCAAACAGGGAGCAATCAGCCCCAGCATTTT
CDR3 protein: CASSQTGSNQPQHF

D gene: TRBD1
clone size: -
V gene: TRBV27
J gene: TRBJ1-5
CDR3 DNA: TGTGCCAGCAGTGACACAGGGGCCCATCAGCCCCAGCATTTT
CDR3 protein: CASSDTGAHQPQHF

D gene: TRBD2
clone size: -
V gene: TRBV9
J gene: TRBJ2-2
CDR3 DNA: TGTGCCAGCAGCGTAGCTGTCGGGGGGGCCGGGGAGCTGTTTTTT
CDR3 protein: CASSVAVGGAGELFF

D gene: -
clone size: -
V gene: TRBV5-5
J gene: TRBJ2-7
CDR3 DNA: TGTGCCAGCAGCTTCGCAGGGGCCTCCTACGAGCAGTACTTC
CDR3 protein: CASSFAGASYEQYF